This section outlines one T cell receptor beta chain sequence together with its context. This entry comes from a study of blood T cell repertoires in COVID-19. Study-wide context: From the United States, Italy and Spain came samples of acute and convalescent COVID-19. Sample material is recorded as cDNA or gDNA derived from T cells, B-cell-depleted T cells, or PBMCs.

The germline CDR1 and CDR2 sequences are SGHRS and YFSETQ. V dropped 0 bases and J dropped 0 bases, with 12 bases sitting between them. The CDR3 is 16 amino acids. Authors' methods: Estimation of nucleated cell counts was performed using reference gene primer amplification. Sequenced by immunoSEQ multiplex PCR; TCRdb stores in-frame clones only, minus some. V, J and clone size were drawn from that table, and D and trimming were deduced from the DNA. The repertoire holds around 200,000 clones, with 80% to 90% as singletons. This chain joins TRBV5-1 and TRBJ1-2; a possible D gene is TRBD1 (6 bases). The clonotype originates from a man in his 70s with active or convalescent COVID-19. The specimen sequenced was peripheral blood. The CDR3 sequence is CASSLVGGETNYGYTF. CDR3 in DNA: TGCGCCAGCAGCTTGGTAGGGGGAGAGACTAACTATGGCTACACCTTC.